The 29 T cell receptor beta chains below were found in one sample sequenced in a study of human T cells and chemical hapten exposure. TCRdb fed the RACE reads into MiXCR, producing one record per CDR3 protein. The sample has over 300,000 distinct CDR3 sequences; less than 6.5% are singletons. The time point is: pre-sensitization, week 0. The treatment here: therapeutic diphenylcyclopropenone sensitization with weekly scalp DPC. The specimen comprised whole blood, sampled in connection with sensitization to the hapten diphenylcyclopropenone (DPC). These receptors all come from a woman aged 45-65 years with alopecia areata. Some clones in this sample may be carry-over from other donors' samples.

This clonotype was observed at least ten times. The rearrangement links TRBV12-3 or TRBV12-4 to TRBJ1-5; 9 bases are a match to TRBD1. V gave up 7 bases and J gave up 5 bases; unmatched junction bases: 12. The CDR3 has 16 amino acids. DNA for the CDR3: TGTGCCAGCATGGCCCGAAAGGGACAGGGCTATCAGCCCCAGCATTTT. Amino acid sequence: CASMARKGQGYQPQHF.

The table lists this clonotype with a few counts. The chain carries TRBV7-2 and TRBJ2-7; D is possibly TRBD2 (6 bases). Trimming took 1 base from V and 3 from J, leaving 13 bases between them. The CDR3 loop spans 15 amino acids. Germline CDR1 SGHTA, CDR2 FQGNSA. The DNA for the CDR3 is TGTGCCAGCAGCTTAGGTGCACTAGCCGACTACGAGCAGTACTTC. It encodes CASSLGALADYEQYF. Full variable domain (rest looked up from reference TRBV7-2 and TRBJ2-7): GAGVSQSPSNKVTEKGKDVELRCDPISGHTALYWYRQSLGQGLEFLIYFQGNSAPDKSGLPSDRFSAERTGGSVSTLTIQRTQQEDSAVYLCASSLGALADYEQYFGPGTRLTVT.

This clonotype was recorded many times. V is TRBV27 and J is TRBJ2-1; TRBD2 matches at 11 bases. V lost 4 bases to trimming and J lost 10 bases; unmatched junction nucleotides: 15. Germline values: CDR1 MNHEY, CDR2 SMNVEV (reference sequence). This CDR3 region has 17 residues. The CDR3 is CASSSSPIAGGSNEQFF. DNA for the CDR3: TGTGCCAGCAGTTCTTCCCCTATAGCGGGGGGGTCTAACGAGCAGTTCTTC.

This chain connects TRBV12-3 or TRBV12-4 to TRBJ2-6; D possibly matches TRBD1 or TRBD2 (7 bases each). Deletions cut 10 bases from V and 0 bases from J, with 13 bases between. The CDR3 runs to 15 residues. Here the CDR3 reads CAISGTVSGANVLTF. CDR3 coding DNA: TGTGCCATCAGCGGGACAGTCTCTGGGGCCAACGTCCTGACTTTC.

This clonotype was found many times. The genes are TRBV18 and TRBJ1-2; D remains unclear. Trimming removed 6 bases from V and 11 bases from J, with 13 bases in between. Germline V gene data show CDR1 as KGHSH and CDR2 as LQKENI. This CDR3 is 11 amino acids long. In DNA form, the CDR3 reads TGTGCCAGCTCGTACTCGATGCATTACACCTTC. As protein: CASSYSMHYTF.

In its sample, this clonotype was seen many times. The V call is TRBV12-3 or TRBV12-4, the J call TRBJ2-5, with TRBD1 matching 10 bases. With 4 bases clipped from V and 5 bases from J, the junction kept 7 bases outside the gene matches. The CDR3 length is 15 residues. The CDR3 here is CASSSLGQGDETQYF. For the CDR3, the DNA is TGTGCCAGCAGTTCATTAGGACAGGGGGACGAGACCCAGTACTTC.

The chain recombines TRBV28 with TRBJ2-3, with 8 bases lining up with TRBD2. The CDR3 has 12 amino acids. The V and J ends lost 6 bases and 7 bases, in that order; junction bases with no gene match: 3. Germline CDR1 MDHEN, CDR2 SYDVKM. The CDR3 nucleotides are TGTGCCAGCAGCGGGGGGGGAAATACGCAGTATTTT. Its translation is CASSGGGNTQYF.

V and J are TRBV20-1 and TRBJ1-5; 9 positions agree with TRBD1. The ends lost 5 bases at V and 3 bases at J; junction bases unmatched: 8. The CDR3 is made up of 15 amino acids. Germline V gives CDR1 DFQATT, CDR2 SNEGSKA (reference sequence). Here the CDR3 DNA reads TGCAGTGCTGGGGACAGGGCTGGCCTCAATCAGCCCCAGCATTTT. Translated, it gives CSAGDRAGLNQPQHF.

This rearrangement joins TRBV5-1 to TRBJ1-1; 9 bases agree with TRBD1. Trimming at V came to 4 bases and at J to 6 bases, leaving 13 bases not matched to a gene. In germline, CDR1 is SGHRS, CDR2 YFSETQ. The CDR3 is 16 residues long. CDR3 DNA: TGCGCCAGCAGCCGTCCCGGGACAGGGACGGTCCCTGAAGCTTTCTTT. This translates into CASSRPGTGTVPEAFF. The variable domain in full, completed from reference TRBV5-1 and TRBJ1-1, reads KAGVTQTPRYLIKTRGQQVTLSCSPISGHRSVSWYQQTPGQGLQFLFEYFSETQRNKGNFPGRFSGRQFSNSRSEMNVSTLELGDSALYLCASSRPGTGTVPEAFFGQGTRLTVV.

The V gene is TRBV6-2 or TRBV6-3, the J gene TRBJ2-3, with D unresolved. V lost 2 bases, J lost 8 bases, and 8 bases lay in between. The CDR3 totals 12 residues. Germline V lookup: CDR1 MNHEY, CDR2 SVGEGT. The CDR3: CASSYAEGTQYF. The CDR3 DNA reads TGTGCCAGCAGTTACGCCGAAGGTACGCAGTATTTT.

J is TRBJ2-7 and V is TRBV28, with TRBD2 matching 9 bases. Trimming at V came to 5 bases and at J to 4 bases, leaving 9 bases not matched to a gene. The germline CDR1 and CDR2 sequences are MDHEN and SYDVKM. The CDR3 sequence is 15 residues long. CDR3 DNA sequence: TGTGCCAGCAGTCTAGTAGCGGGAGTTGCGTACGAGCAGTACTTC. Translating it yields CASSLVAGVAYEQYF.

In DNA, the CDR3 is TGTGCCAGCAGCTGGCGACTAGCGGAAGAGACCCAGTACTTC. It is translated as CASSWRLAEETQYF. This sequence joins TRBV7-8 and TRBJ2-5; 9 bases match TRBD2. The CDR3 is 14 amino acids. After removal of 4 bases from V and 3 bases from J, the junction contained 3 bases not matched to a gene. The germline V gene has CDR1 SGHVS and CDR2 FQNEAQ.

The table lists this clonotype with a few counts. The V gene is TRBV7-2, the J gene TRBJ1-1, with D unresolved. With 7 bases removed from V and 8 bases from J, the gap between germline ends came to 11 bases. There are 11 residues in the CDR3. Germline V lookup: CDR1 SGHTA, CDR2 FQGNSA. In DNA form, the CDR3 reads TGTGCCAGCACCCTTTGGGCAGAAGCTTTCTTT. Translation gives CASTLWAEAFF.

This clonotype was counted only a few times. V gene TRBV20-1 combines with J gene TRBJ2-7; 8 nucleotides agree with TRBD2. Germline-derived CDR1 and CDR2 are DFQATT and SNEGSKA (reference sequence). Unmatched junction bases numbered 13, after V lost 5 bases and J lost 4 bases. The CDR3 runs 15 residues. CDR3 region: CSAEVRAGVNYEQYF. The CDR3 DNA sequence: TGCAGTGCTGAGGTACGAGCGGGAGTTAATTACGAGCAGTACTTC.

There are many counts of this clonotype. The chain employs TRBV28 and TRBJ1-4; D gene unclear. V shed 8 bases and J shed 1 base, with 14 bases lying between them. This CDR3 spans 15 amino acids. Per germline, CDR1 MDHEN and CDR2 SYDVKM. The CDR3 region is CASQGSIRTNEKLFF. CDR3 nucleotides: TGTGCCAGCCAAGGGTCGATTAGAACTAATGAAAAACTGTTTTTT.

Only a few counts were recorded for this clonotype. The chain combines TRBV3-1 with TRBJ2-1; D is ambiguous. The CDR3 length is 16 residues. Germline-derived CDR1 and CDR2 are LGHDT and YNNKEL (reference sequence). Trimming pared 2 bases from V and 4 bases from J, leaving 15 bases between. As DNA, the CDR3 is TGTGCCAGCAGCCAACAAAGACTCCACGCTTACAATGAGCAGTTCTTC. Its protein is CASSQQRLHAYNEQFF.

In its sample, this clonotype was seen many times. This chain links TRBV29-1 with TRBJ2-1; D remains ambiguous. Germline CDR1 is SQVTM and CDR2 is ANQGSEA. The CDR3 covers 14 residues. The V end was cut by 1 base, the J end by 4 bases, with 11 bases between. The CDR3 DNA reads as TGCAGCGTTGAAGGACCAGTTTTATACAATGAGCAGTTCTTC. Translation: CSVEGPVLYNEQFF.

This clonotype was detected ten times or more. This chain connects TRBV7-9 to TRBJ1-2; D is perhaps TRBD1 (5 bases). V shed 7 bases and J shed 5 bases, with 20 bases lying between them. The length of the CDR3 is 15 residues. Per germline, CDR1 SEHNR and CDR2 FQNEAQ (reference sequence). DNA of the CDR3: TGTGCCAGCAACTACGCCAGGGAGGGGAGTTATGGCTACACCTTC. It translates to CASNYAREGSYGYTF.

This clonotype was picked up a small number of times. The V gene is TRBV7-8, the J gene TRBJ2-1; 11 bases line up with TRBD2. The trim removed 6 bases at V and 7 bases at J, leaving 11 bases unmatched. Germline V CDR1 and CDR2: SGHVS, FQNEAQ. This CDR3 has 16 amino acids. The CDR3 nucleotides read TGTGCCAGCAGGAAAGCGGGACTAGCGGACGGGAATGAGCAGTTCTTC. Its translation: CASRKAGLADGNEQFF.

This clonotype has ten or more counts. V usage is TRBV4-3 and J usage is TRBJ2-1; 12 positions match TRBD2. The CDR3 length is 18 residues. The germline gives CDR1 LGHNA, CDR2 YSLEER. V gave up 0 bases and J gave up 8 bases; unmatched junction bases: 11. CDR3 DNA sequence: TGCGCCAGCAGCCAAGAAGAAGAGACTAGCGGGAGAATCTATGAGCAGTTCTTC. The encoded protein is CASSQEEETSGRIYEQFF.

This clonotype was seen many times. This chain uses TRBV20-1 with TRBJ2-3; a possible D gene is TRBD1 (6 bases). The CDR3 length is 15 residues. CDR1 DFQATT and CDR2 SNEGSKA come from the germline V gene (reference sequence). V lost 6 bases to trimming and J lost 0 bases, with 16 bases between them. CDR3 DNA: TGCAGTGCCCTCAAGGGGGTAGCGAGCACAGATACGCAGTATTTT. Encoded protein: CSALKGVASTDTQYF.

The chain employs TRBV20-1 and TRBJ2-7, with TRBD1 matching 11 bases. CDR1 is DFQATT, CDR2 SNEGSKA, per germline (reference sequence). This CDR3 has 15 residues. With V trimmed by 2 bases and J by 4 bases, 7 bases remained unmatched. The CDR3 DNA is TGCAGTGCTAGACCCTCGGACAGGGGGCTTTACGAGCAGTACTTC. Translation gives CSARPSDRGLYEQYF.

This clonotype was recorded at least ten times. The J gene is TRBJ2-5, the V gene TRBV29-1; the match to TRBD2 covers 8 bases. The CDR3 is 13 residues long. With V trimmed by 8 bases and J by 3 bases, 8 bases remained unmatched. Germline CDR1 SQVTM, CDR2 ANQGSEA. The CDR3 nucleotides are TGCAGCTCCGGGGGAGCGGGAGAAGAGACCCAGTACTTC. Protein: CSSGGAGEETQYF.

This clonotype was detected many times. The chain employs TRBV5-1 and TRBJ2-2; perhaps D is TRBD1 or TRBD2 (6 bases each). Germline V gene lookup returns CDR1 SGHRS and CDR2 YFSETQ. The V gene lost 1 base and the J gene lost 5 bases, with 12 bases spanning the gap. CDR3 length equals 15 residues. CDR3 nucleotides: TGCGCCAGCAGCTTGTCTCAGGGGAGGACCGGGGAGCTGTTTTTT. The encoded protein is CASSLSQGRTGELFF.

This clonotype was picked up many times. The V gene is TRBV20-1, the J gene TRBJ2-5, with a possible D match to TRBD1 (6 bases). Germline-derived CDR1 and CDR2 are DFQATT and SNEGSKA (reference sequence). The CDR3 covers 16 residues. Trimming took 2 bases from V and 1 from J, leaving 17 bases between them. CDR3: CSARRVGSGVQETQYF. The CDR3 DNA reads TGCAGTGCTAGACGGGTAGGGTCAGGGGTCCAAGAGACCCAGTACTTC.

This clonotype occurred many times. V gene TRBV27 combines with J gene TRBJ2-7; a weak D match, TRBD2 (5 bases). CDR3 length: 12 residues. Trimming stripped 7 bases from V and 7 bases from J, with 14 bases between. Germline CDR1 is MNHEY and CDR2 is SMNVEV (reference sequence). The DNA for the CDR3 is TGTGCCAGCAATTTTCCCACGGGAGAGCAGTACTTC. It encodes CASNFPTGEQYF.

This clonotype turned up a few times. The J gene is TRBJ1-2, the V gene TRBV2; 8 bases map to TRBD1. Per germline, CDR1 SNHLY and CDR2 FYNNEI. This CDR3 is 12 amino acids long. V was pared by 5 bases and J by 10 bases, with 6 bases of the junction left unmatched. CDR3 DNA sequence: TGTGCCAGCAGTTCGGGACAGGCCCCCTACACCTTC. Encoded protein: CASSSGQAPYTF.

This clonotype was detected ten times or more. The chain is built from TRBV5-6 and TRBJ2-1, with TRBD2 matching 10 bases. This CDR3 is 17 amino acids long. V shed 4 bases and J 3 bases; nucleotides not matched to a gene: 10. Per the germline V gene, CDR1 is SGHDT and CDR2 is YYEEEE. The CDR3 region is CASSPMPSGSFYNEQFF. Written as DNA, the CDR3 is TGTGCCAGCAGCCCCATGCCTAGCGGGAGCTTCTACAATGAGCAGTTCTTC.

In this sample, this clonotype turned up a few times. The chain employs TRBV6-5 and TRBJ2-2; TRBD2 matches 9 bases. Germline lookup yields CDR1 MNHEY and CDR2 SVGAGI. CDR3 length: 16 residues. With 4 bases clipped from V and 6 bases from J, the junction kept 9 bases outside the gene matches. The CDR3 DNA reads as TGTGCCAGCAGTTCAATAGCGGGAGTAACTTCCGGGGAGCTGTTTTTT. Translating gives CASSSIAGVTSGELFF.